This TCR beta chain was sequenced for a study of Ad26.COV2.S vaccination and SARS-CoV-2 variants. Study summary: A COV1001 Ad26.COV2.S trial-arm participant provided the sample.

The CDR3 is made up of 15 amino acids. The V gene end was trimmed by 7 bases and the J gene end by 2 bases; junction bases not matched to a gene: 9. Germline CDR1 reads KGHSH; CDR2 reads LQKENI. Overall study results and limits: Spike-specific responses of CD8+ and CD4+ T cells were reported to display substantial breadth after vaccination.

This table comes from immunoSEQ multiplex PCR, and its TCRdb copy is limited to in-frame clones, with some not included. The sample holds 350,000 to 450,000 clones; roughly 80% are singletons and the top ten take approximately 7.8%. Regarding this clone: Its antigen remains unidentified.

Treatment described: about 20 received Ad26.COV2.S at low or high dose, single or two shots; 5 received placebo; per-sample allocation not given. Day 63 after the first vaccine or placebo injection was the time point for sampling. Boston supplied an adult donor aged 18-55 years. Ad26 vector vaccine expressed Wuhan-strain SARS-CoV-2 spike. The receptor's source is a person aged 18-60 years who received the Ad26.COV2.S COVID-19 vaccine or a placebo. Material: peripheral blood, obtained in a trial of Ad26.COV2.S vaccine versus placebo. This chain links TRBV18 with TRBJ2-3; 7 bases line up with TRBD2. CDR3 nucleotide sequence: TGTGCCAGCTACCCGGGACTAACTATCACAGATACGCAGTATTTT. It specifies CASYPGLTITDTQYF.